The clone carrying this T cell receptor (beta chain) has more than one count but fewer than ten. Antigen specificity is unknown. This specimen comes from a study of T-cell memory formation after mild COVID-19. Study-wide background: The TCR clusters were mostly specific to one donor. Study-level findings and limits: For contracting clones, CD4+ ones sat mainly in CM and EM, CD8+ in EMRA.

From germline, CDR1 is MNHNY and CDR2 SVGAGI (reference sequence). CDR3 length equals 11 residues. With 9 bases removed from V and 7 bases from J, the gap between germline ends came to 10 bases. TCRdb re-analysed the 5' RACE reads in MiXCR, keeping a single row per CDR3 protein. Of about 420,000 distinct CDR3 sequences in the sample, less than 25% were seen once. Sequenced: PBMCs or a T cell subset sorted from them (not recorded which). The chain carries TRBV6-6 and TRBJ1-3, with a tentative D call TRBD1 (5 bases). The origin of this receptor is an adult woman who had mild COVID-19 (a few samples of this study predate the infection). Cell type and time point are not known. For the CDR3, the DNA is TGTGCCAGTCAGGGTGCTAACACCATATATTTT. Translation gives CASQGANTIYF.